The 32 T cell receptor beta chains in this list originate from one sample, sequenced in a study of CD4+ T cells in melanoma. Assay: immunoSEQ multiplex PCR; the TCRdb copy retains only in-frame clones and omits some. This table holds tens of thousands of clones, over 60% found once. What was sequenced was tumor tissue. The receptors shown here come from a human donor with melanoma.

V usage is TRBV11-1 and J usage is TRBJ2-1; 8 bases agree with TRBD2. The CDR3 is 14 amino acids. Germline CDR1 reads SGHAT; CDR2 reads FQDESV (reference sequence). J gave up 7 bases and V 7 bases, and 9 bases lay outside the gene matches. Here the CDR3 reads CASTLRGALNEQFF. CDR3 in DNA: TGTGCCAGCACCTTGCGGGGGGCCCTTAATGAGCAGTTCTTC.

This clone was counted once. V usage is TRBV19 and J usage is TRBJ1-4; 7 bases map to TRBD1. The CDR3 loop spans 12 amino acids. Germline CDR1 and CDR2: LNHDA and SQIVND (reference sequence). V dropped 7 bases and J dropped 11; count of bases not matched to a gene: 7. The CDR3 DNA reads as TGTGCCAGTACCCCAGGGGGTCGTAAACTGTTTTTT. This gives the protein CASTPGGRKLFF.

The chain combines TRBV4-1 with TRBJ1-3; D unresolved. The CDR3 consists of 17 residues. In germline, CDR1 is MGHRA, CDR2 YSYEKL. V was trimmed by 4 bases and J by 0 bases, leaving 16 bases between them. CDR3 bases: TGCGCCAGCAGCCGAGAAGGTGTAGTACGCTCTGGAAACACCATATATTTT. Its protein product is CASSREGVVRSGNTIYF.

The J gene is TRBJ1-2, the V gene TRBV6-5, with 7 bases lining up with TRBD1. The CDR3 loop spans 13 amino acids. Unmatched junction bases numbered 8, after V lost 10 bases and J lost 3 bases. Germline CDR1 is MNHEY and CDR2 is SVGAGI. The CDR3 reads CATLSDRDYGYTF. The CDR3 DNA is TGTGCCACCCTTTCCGACAGGGACTATGGCTACACCTTC.

This clone was counted a single time. This rearrangement joins TRBV9 to TRBJ1-6, with D tentatively TRBD1 (6 bases). The CDR3 spans 19 residues. The V end lost 0 bases, the J end lost 9 bases, and 25 bases lay between the germline ends. CDR1 and CDR2 (germline): SGDLS, YYNGEE. CDR3 coding DNA: TGTGCCAGCAGCGTAGTATTTATTGGGTCAGGGGAACTTGGTTCACCCCTCCACTTT. Protein sequence: CASSVVFIGSGELGSPLHF.

The rearrangement uses TRBV7-6 and TRBJ2-3; the match to TRBD2 covers 8 bases. Trimming cost V 7 bases and J 0 bases; bases outside gene matches: 9. Per germline, CDR1 SGHVS and CDR2 FNYEAQ. The CDR3 length is 16 residues. DNA for the CDR3: TGTGCCAGCAAGGAAGAGACTAGCGTAAGCACAGATACGCAGTATTTT. The encoded protein is CASKEETSVSTDTQYF.

There are a few counts of this clone. This chain connects TRBV5-1 to TRBJ1-4, with no clear D. CDR3 size: 13 residues. Deletions cut 4 bases from V and 5 bases from J, with 9 bases between. The germline CDR1 and CDR2 sequences are SGHRS and YFSETQ. CDR3 bases: TGCGCCAGCAGCCCCCGGGGAAATGAAAAACTGTTTTTT. It specifies CASSPRGNEKLFF.

This chain's CDR3 is CSVVYGTGSFEQYF. The CDR3 DNA follows: TGCAGCGTTGTTTATGGGACAGGGTCTTTCGAGCAGTACTTC. The chain carries TRBV29-1 and TRBJ2-7, with 9 bases aligning to TRBD1. The trim removed 4 bases at V and 6 bases at J, leaving 10 bases unmatched. Per germline, CDR1 SQVTM and CDR2 ANQGSEA. The CDR3 has 14 amino acids.

The rearrangement joins TRBV4-2 to TRBJ2-7; D is undetermined. The CDR3 is made up of 11 amino acids. Germline V CDR1 and CDR2: LGHNA, YNFKEQ. The V gene lost 1 base and the J gene lost 6 bases, with 4 bases spanning the gap. DNA of the CDR3: TGTGCCAGCAGCCAAGGTCCCGAGCAGTACTTC. The encoded protein is CASSQGPEQYF.

This chain uses TRBV7-9 with TRBJ2-3; 7 bases map to TRBD1. The CDR3 sequence is 13 residues long. Unmatched junction bases numbered 2, after V lost 5 bases and J lost 3 bases. The germline V gene encodes CDR1 SEHNR and CDR2 FQNEAQ (reference sequence). In DNA, the CDR3 is TGTGCCAGCAGCGCAGGGGGAACAGATACGCAGTATTTT. It translates to CASSAGGTDTQYF.

The gene calls are TRBV11-2 and TRBJ1-6; unclear D gene. The CDR3 is made up of 13 amino acids. The germline V gene encodes CDR1 SGHAT and CDR2 FQNNGV. The V end lost 5 bases, the J end lost 6 bases, and 8 bases lay between the germline ends. CDR3 sequence (DNA): TGTGCCAGCAGCGTGCAAACTAATTCACCCCTCCACTTT. It specifies CASSVQTNSPLHF.

The chain is built from TRBV6-5 and TRBJ2-3, with D possibly matching TRBD2 (7 bases). Germline loops: CDR1 MNHEY, CDR2 SVGAGI. This CDR3 has 14 amino acids. The V gene lost 8 bases and the J gene lost 5 bases, with 17 bases spanning the gap. In DNA, the CDR3 is TGTGCCAGCGGGGGGGCAGGGGCGGTAGATACGCAGTATTTT. It codes for CASGGAGAVDTQYF.

This clone has at least ten counts. The chain has TRBV11-2 and TRBJ1-2; D may be TRBD1 (5 bases). Trimming stripped 4 bases from V and 4 bases from J, with 13 bases between. This CDR3 region has 14 residues. CDR1 and CDR2 (germline): SGHAT, FQNNGV. The CDR3 nucleotides are TGTGCCAGCAGCTACGACGGGGCCGGCTATGGCTACACCTTC. This encodes CASSYDGAGYGYTF. The complete variable domain, with remaining parts taken from reference TRBV11-2 and TRBJ1-2, reads EAGVAQSPRYKIIEKRQSVAFWCNPISGHATLYWYQQILGQGPKLLIQFQNNGVVDDSQLPKDRFSAERLKGVDSTLKIQPAKLEDSAVYLCASSYDGAGYGYTFGSGTRLTVV.

V is TRBV9 and J is TRBJ2-2; D may be TRBD2 (7 bases). CDR1 and CDR2 from the germline V gene are SGDLS and YYNGEE. V lost 1 base to trimming and J lost 3 bases, with 16 bases between them. This CDR3 region has 17 residues. The CDR3 protein is CASSVNQRGGYTGELFF. CDR3 nucleotide sequence: TGTGCCAGCAGCGTAAATCAAAGGGGGGGTTACACCGGGGAGCTGTTTTTT.

This chain joins TRBV7-9 and TRBJ2-3; a weak D match, TRBD1 (5 bases). The CDR3 runs to 16 residues. The germline CDR1 and CDR2 sequences are SEHNR and FQNEAQ (reference sequence). V lost 1 base and J 0 bases, leaving 11 bases between the germline ends. The chain's CDR3 is CASSLVDWTSTDTQYF. The CDR3 DNA sequence: TGTGCCAGCAGCTTAGTGGATTGGACAAGCACAGATACGCAGTATTTT.

This rearrangement joins TRBV6-5 to TRBJ2-7; 8 bases line up with TRBD1. CDR3 length: 15 residues. The V gene end was trimmed by 5 bases and the J gene end by 9 bases; junction bases not matched to a gene: 15. The V gene's germline CDR1 is MNHEY and CDR2 SVGAGI. Written as DNA, the CDR3 is TGTGCCAGCAGTCCTAGGACAGGGATTACCGTAGGGCAGTACTTC. Amino acids: CASSPRTGITVGQYF.

The J gene is TRBJ2-7, the V gene TRBV4-1; 8 bases fit TRBD1. The CDR3 has 15 amino acids. V lost 1 base and J lost 4; bases outside the gene matches: 6. Germline assignment: CDR1 MGHRA and CDR2 YSYEKL. The CDR3 loop reads CASSQGTGGWYEQYF. The CDR3 nucleotides are TGCGCCAGCAGCCAAGGAACAGGGGGGTGGTACGAGCAGTACTTC.

The rearrangement joins TRBV29-1 to TRBJ2-3; 12 bases agree with TRBD2. The V gene's germline CDR1 is SQVTM and CDR2 ANQGSEA. V dropped 7 bases and J dropped 0; count of bases not matched to a gene: 11. The CDR3 runs to 17 residues. The CDR3 DNA reads as TGCAGCGCCCTTCACAGGACTAGCGGGGTTAGCACAGATACGCAGTATTTT. Its translation is CSALHRTSGVSTDTQYF.

J is TRBJ1-2 and V is TRBV28; 7 bases fit TRBD1. This CDR3 is 17 amino acids long. Losses at the gene ends were 3 bases for V and 6 bases for J; bases not matched to a gene: 16. Germline assignment: CDR1 MDHEN and CDR2 SYDVKM. In DNA, the CDR3 is TGTGCCAGCAGTTTCCCTAGAGTCGGGACAGTTTTTGATGGCTACACCTTC. Protein: CASSFPRVGTVFDGYTF.

The chain uses TRBV5-1 and TRBJ1-2, with TRBD1 as a possible D gene (6 bases). The germline gives CDR1 SGHRS, CDR2 YFSETQ. CDR3 length: 16 amino acids. V gave up 2 bases and J gave up 2 bases, with 16 bases separating them. The CDR3 is CASSLSGANANYGYTF. Written as DNA, the CDR3 is TGCGCCAGCAGCTTATCAGGGGCAAACGCGAACTATGGCTACACCTTC. Full variable domain (outside the CDR3, taken from reference TRBV5-1 and TRBJ1-2): KAGVTQTPRYLIKTRGQQVTLSCSPISGHRSVSWYQQTPGQGLQFLFEYFSETQRNKGNFPGRFSGRQFSNSRSEMNVSTLELGDSALYLCASSLSGANANYGYTFGSGTRLTVV.

The rearrangement uses TRBV11-2 and TRBJ2-1; 10 bases agree with TRBD1. This CDR3 is 17 amino acids long. Trimming at V came to 5 bases and at J to 2 bases, leaving 9 bases not matched to a gene. CDR1 and CDR2 (germline): SGHAT, FQNNGV. CDR3 sequence (DNA): TGTGCCAGCAGCCTCCCCGCCGGGACAGGGGCCTACAATGAGCAGTTCTTC. This sequence encodes CASSLPAGTGAYNEQFF.

The chain links TRBV18 to TRBJ2-1, with D perhaps matching TRBD1 or TRBD2 (6 bases each). V gave up 5 bases and J gave up 4 bases, with 15 bases separating them. The CDR3 spans 15 residues. Germline CDR1 and CDR2: KGHSH and LQKENI. CDR3 region: CASSLAWRGYNEQFF. CDR3 bases: TGTGCCAGCTCATTAGCATGGAGGGGGTACAATGAGCAGTTCTTC.

The genes are TRBV10-1 and TRBJ2-5; D uncertain. The V end was cut by 3 bases, the J end by 5 bases, with 19 bases between. The CDR3 totals 16 residues. From germline, CDR1 is WNHNN and CDR2 SYGVQD (reference sequence). The CDR3 nucleotides are TGCGCCAGCAGTGACCCCGGAGAAGATGGGTTGGAGACCCAGTACTTC. Amino acid sequence: CASSDPGEDGLETQYF.

V and J are TRBV28 and TRBJ1-2, with a possible D match to TRBD1 (5 bases). This CDR3 contains 20 residues. Germline V lookup: CDR1 MDHEN, CDR2 SYDVKM. V dropped 2 bases and J dropped 2 bases, with 27 bases sitting between them. CDR3 bases: TGTGCCAGCAGTTTAAGTCCGCAAAGTCTAAACCCTAGGGGAAACTATGGCTACACCTTC. Translation: CASSLSPQSLNPRGNYGYTF.

The V call is TRBV5-4, the J call TRBJ2-1; perhaps TRBD2 as D (6 bases). The CDR3 spans 17 residues. Germline values: CDR1 SGHNT, CDR2 YYREEE (reference sequence). The V end was cut by 4 bases, the J end by 4 bases, with 21 bases between. In nucleotides, the CDR3 is TGTGCCAGCAGCCCCGTGAGGGTAGCGGAGAAATACAATGAGCAGTTCTTC. It yields the protein CASSPVRVAEKYNEQFF.

This rearrangement joins TRBV5-5 to TRBJ1-2, with 9 bases lining up with TRBD1. The V segment lost 5 bases and the J segment 0 bases; nucleotides outside the gene matches: 8. Germline loops: CDR1 SGHKS, CDR2 YYEKEE (reference sequence). The CDR3 is 16 amino acids. The CDR3 reads CASSQAGQGANYGYTF. CDR3 coding DNA: TGTGCCAGCAGTCAGGCGGGACAGGGAGCTAACTATGGCTACACCTTC.

This chain links TRBV28 with TRBJ1-5; D unresolved. V was clipped by 4 bases and J by 7 bases, with 8 bases between them. In germline, CDR1 is MDHEN, CDR2 SYDVKM. The CDR3 length is 12 residues. CDR3 nucleotides: TGTGCCAGCAGTTCAGGATGGCAGCCCCAGCATTTT. It yields the protein CASSSGWQPQHF.

Only a few counts were recorded for this clone. The rearrangement links TRBV7-8 to TRBJ2-7; possibly TRBD2 for D (5 bases). V was shortened by 5 bases and J by 7 bases, with 12 bases between the two germline ends. There are 12 residues in the CDR3. Germline CDR1 is SGHVS and CDR2 is FQNEAQ. CDR3 loop: CASSHRTGEQYF. The CDR3 nucleotides are TGTGCCAGCAGCCACCGGACGGGGGAGCAGTACTTC.

V is TRBV5-4 and J is TRBJ2-1; 10 bases match TRBD2. The CDR3 contains 14 residues. V shed 5 bases and J 9 bases; nucleotides not matched to a gene: 8. Germline loops: CDR1 SGHNT, CDR2 YYREEE (reference sequence). The CDR3: CASSLLAGGGEQFF. The DNA of the CDR3 is TGTGCCAGCAGTTTGTTAGCGGGGGGTGGTGAGCAGTTCTTC. The entire variable domain, with the rest obtained from reference TRBV5-4 and TRBJ2-1, is as follows: ETGVTQSPTHLIKTRGQQVTLRCSSQSGHNTVSWYQQALGQGPQFIFQYYREEENGRGNFPPRFSGLQFPNYSSELNVNALELDDSALYLCASSLLAGGGEQFFGPGTRLTVL.

This clone showed up just a few times. The rearrangement links TRBV27 to TRBJ1-2; TRBD1 matches 9 bases. Per germline, CDR1 MNHEY and CDR2 SMNVEV (reference sequence). The V and J ends lost 2 bases and 8 bases, in that order; junction bases with no gene match: 9. CDR3 length equals 15 residues. The CDR3 coding sequence is TGTGCCAGCAGTTTAGGGACAGGGAGGTCGGGAGGCTACACCTTC. Its translation is CASSLGTGRSGGYTF.

This chain links TRBV7-2 with TRBJ2-7; D is ambiguous. Trimming left V 3 bases short and J 3 bases short, with 6 bases between. The germline V gene has CDR1 SGHTA and CDR2 FQGNSA. The CDR3 length is 12 residues. The CDR3 DNA reads as TGTGCCAGCAGCTTCCCCGGCTACGAGCAGTACTTC. Translating gives CASSFPGYEQYF.

This clone was detected once. The CDR3 nucleotides read TGTGCCAGCAGCCCCGGAGCGTCCTACAATGAGCAGTTCTTC. Translating it yields CASSPGASYNEQFF. This chain connects TRBV7-9 to TRBJ2-1; D call uncertain. The CDR3 extends over 14 amino acids. Trimming took off 5 bases at V and 1 base at J, with 9 bases between the two ends. Germline assignment: CDR1 SEHNR and CDR2 FQNEAQ (reference sequence).